This T cell receptor beta chain is drawn from a study of glioma-infiltrating T cells after dendritic cell vaccination. Study in general: Treatment, given 2003 to 2012, was autologous tumor lysate-pulsed dendritic cell vaccination. Monocyte-derived dendritic cells, cultured less than 8 days with IL-4 and GM-CSF, were pulsed with autologous tumor lysate.

A few counts support this clone. Its antigen is not known. Clones were sequenced by immunoSEQ multiplex PCR, and TCRdb holds only the in-frame ones, with some missing. The data show 90,000 to 95,000 clones, with 75% to 90% seen just once and approximately 2% held by the top ten. Germline assignment: CDR1 LNHDA and CDR2 SQIVND (reference sequence). Trimming left V 6 bases short and J 5 bases short, with 13 bases between. The CDR3 length is 14 residues. Study findings and constraints: Only a small number of patients had complete blood and tumor samples. Longer survival after dendritic cell vaccination followed higher pretreatment TIL content.

As for time point: after dendritic cell vaccination, including at tumor progression/relapse. The sample in question was blood, obtained after dendritic cell vaccination. The receptor comes from a human donor with glioblastoma. V gene TRBV19 combines with J gene TRBJ1-4; D is perhaps TRBD1 (6 bases). In DNA form, the CDR3 reads TGTGCCAGTAGCCGGGACACCAGGAATGAAAAACTGTTTTTT. As protein: CASSRDTRNEKLFF.